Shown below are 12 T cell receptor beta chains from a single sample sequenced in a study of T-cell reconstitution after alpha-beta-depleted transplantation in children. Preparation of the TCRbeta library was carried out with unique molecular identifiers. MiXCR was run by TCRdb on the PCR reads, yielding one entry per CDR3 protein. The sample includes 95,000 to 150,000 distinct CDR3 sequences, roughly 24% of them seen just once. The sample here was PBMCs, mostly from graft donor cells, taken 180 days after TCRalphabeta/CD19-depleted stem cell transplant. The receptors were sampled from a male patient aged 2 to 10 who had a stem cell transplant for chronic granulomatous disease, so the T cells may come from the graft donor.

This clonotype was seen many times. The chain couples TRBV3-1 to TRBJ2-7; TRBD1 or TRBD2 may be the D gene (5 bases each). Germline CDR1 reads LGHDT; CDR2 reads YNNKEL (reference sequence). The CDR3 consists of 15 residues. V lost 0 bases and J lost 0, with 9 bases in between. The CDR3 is CASSQDPGPSYEQYF. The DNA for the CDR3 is TGTGCCAGCAGCCAAGATCCGGGACCCTCCTACGAGCAGTACTTC.

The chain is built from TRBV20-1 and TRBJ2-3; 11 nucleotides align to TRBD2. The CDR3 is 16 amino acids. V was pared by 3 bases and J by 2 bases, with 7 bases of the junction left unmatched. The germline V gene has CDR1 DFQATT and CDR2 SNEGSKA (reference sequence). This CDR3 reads CSASSMGLADTDTQYF. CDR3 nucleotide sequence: TGCAGTGCTAGTTCGATGGGACTAGCGGACACAGATACGCAGTATTTT.

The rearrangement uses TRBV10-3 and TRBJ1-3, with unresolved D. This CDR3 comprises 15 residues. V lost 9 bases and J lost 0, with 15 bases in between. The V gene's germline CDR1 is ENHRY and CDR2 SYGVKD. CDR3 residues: CAIGYGKSSGNTIYF. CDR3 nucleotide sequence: TGTGCCATAGGGTACGGGAAGAGCTCTGGAAACACCATATATTTT.

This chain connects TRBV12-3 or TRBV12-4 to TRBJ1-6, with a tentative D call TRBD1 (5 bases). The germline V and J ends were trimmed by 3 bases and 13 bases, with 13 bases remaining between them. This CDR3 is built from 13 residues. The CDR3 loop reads CASSLRQGVPLHF. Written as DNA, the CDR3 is TGTGCCAGCAGTTTGAGGCAGGGAGTCCCCCTCCACTTT.

The CDR3 spells CASSYFGVGTEAFF. The CDR3 nucleotides read TGTGCCAGCAGTTATTTCGGGGTGGGTACTGAAGCTTTCTTT. This chain connects TRBV6-5 to TRBJ1-1; D gene uncertain. The V gene's germline CDR1 is MNHEY and CDR2 SVGAGI. Trimming shortened V by 3 bases and J by 5 bases, and 13 bases separated the two germline ends. CDR3 length equals 14 residues.

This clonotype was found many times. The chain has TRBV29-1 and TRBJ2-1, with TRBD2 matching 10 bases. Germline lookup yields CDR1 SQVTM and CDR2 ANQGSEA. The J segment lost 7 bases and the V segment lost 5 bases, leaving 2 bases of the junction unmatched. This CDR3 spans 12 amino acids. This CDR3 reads CSVLAGVNEQFF. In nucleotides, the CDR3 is TGCAGCGTTCTAGCGGGGGTAAATGAGCAGTTCTTC.

The CDR3 loop is CASSLGLAGVFYNEQFF. CDR3 nucleotides: TGCGCCAGCAGCTTGGGCTTAGCGGGAGTATTCTACAATGAGCAGTTCTTC. V gene TRBV5-1 combines with J gene TRBJ2-1, with TRBD2 matching over 9 bases. The germline CDR1 and CDR2 sequences are SGHRS and YFSETQ. With V trimmed by 0 bases and J by 3 bases, 7 bases remained unmatched. The CDR3 length is 17 residues.

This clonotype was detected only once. The CDR3 sequence is CASSIAGPSIANEQFF. In DNA form, the CDR3 reads TGTGCCAGCAGCATAGCGGGACCCTCAATAGCCAATGAGCAGTTCTTC. The genes are TRBV12-3 or TRBV12-4 and TRBJ2-1; 8 positions match TRBD2. Germline trimming cut 6 bases from V and 6 bases from J; bases unmatched to any gene: 13. The CDR3 extends over 16 amino acids.

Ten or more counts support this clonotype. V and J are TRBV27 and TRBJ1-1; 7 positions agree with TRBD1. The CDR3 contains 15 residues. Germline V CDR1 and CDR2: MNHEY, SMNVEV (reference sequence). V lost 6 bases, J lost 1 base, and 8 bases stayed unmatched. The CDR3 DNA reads TGTGCCAGCAGCCTTAGGGACAGTAAGAACACTGAAGCTTTCTTT. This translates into CASSLRDSKNTEAFF.

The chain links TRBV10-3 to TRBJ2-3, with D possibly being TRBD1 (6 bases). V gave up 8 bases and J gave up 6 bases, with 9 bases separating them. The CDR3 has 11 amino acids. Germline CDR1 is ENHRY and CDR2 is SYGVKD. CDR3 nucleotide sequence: TGTGCCATCCGGGACATGGATACGCAGTATTTT. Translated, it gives CAIRDMDTQYF.

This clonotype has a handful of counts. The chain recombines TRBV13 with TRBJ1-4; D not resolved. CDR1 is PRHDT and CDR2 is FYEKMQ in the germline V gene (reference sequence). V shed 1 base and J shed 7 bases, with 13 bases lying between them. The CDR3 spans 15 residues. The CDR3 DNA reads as TGTGCCAGCAGCTTAGTATCCAGGTTTGGTGAAAAACTGTTTTTT. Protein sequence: CASSLVSRFGEKLFF.

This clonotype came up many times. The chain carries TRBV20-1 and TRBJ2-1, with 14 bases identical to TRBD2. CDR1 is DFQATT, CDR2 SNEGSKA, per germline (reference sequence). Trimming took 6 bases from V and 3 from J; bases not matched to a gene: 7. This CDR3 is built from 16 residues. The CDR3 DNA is TGCAGTGCACCCAGGACTAGCGGGGGGCTCTACAATGAGCAGTTCTTC. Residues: CSAPRTSGGLYNEQFF.